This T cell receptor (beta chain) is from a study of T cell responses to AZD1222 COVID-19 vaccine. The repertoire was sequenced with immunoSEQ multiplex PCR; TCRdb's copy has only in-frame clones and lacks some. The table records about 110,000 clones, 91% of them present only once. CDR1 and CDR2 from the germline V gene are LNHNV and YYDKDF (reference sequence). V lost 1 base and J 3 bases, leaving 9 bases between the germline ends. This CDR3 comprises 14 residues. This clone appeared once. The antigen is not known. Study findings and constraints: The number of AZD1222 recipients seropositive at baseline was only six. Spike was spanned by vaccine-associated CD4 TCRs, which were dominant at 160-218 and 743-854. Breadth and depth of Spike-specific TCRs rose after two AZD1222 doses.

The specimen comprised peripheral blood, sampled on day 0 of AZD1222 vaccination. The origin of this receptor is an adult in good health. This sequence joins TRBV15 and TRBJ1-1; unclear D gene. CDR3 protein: CATSRGRGDTEAFF. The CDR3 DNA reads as TGTGCCACCAGCAGAGGTCGTGGAGACACTGAAGCTTTCTTT.